Listed here are 7 T cell receptor beta chains from one sample, sequenced in a study of OX40 agonist ivuxolimab in advanced cancers. Profiling relied on immunoSEQ multiplex PCR, and the TCRdb table lists in-frame clones only, not all of them. Of 60,000 or so clones in the sample, roughly 86% were seen once. Source: CD4+ or CD8+ T cells sorted from blood, taken in a trial of the OX40 agonist ivuxolimab. These receptors came from an adult with an advanced solid tumor such as melanoma, head and neck, liver or kidney cancer.

The sample holds one count of this clone. The V and J genes are TRBV11-2 and TRBJ1-2; D gene uncertain. With 1 base removed from V and 1 base from J, the gap between germline ends came to 7 bases. The CDR3 consists of 14 residues. The germline CDR1 and CDR2 sequences are SGHAT and FQNNGV. DNA of the CDR3: TGTGCCAGCAGCTTAGGTCAGATTAACTATGGCTACACCTTC. Its protein product is CASSLGQINYGYTF.

This chain connects TRBV18 to TRBJ2-1; 7 bases line up with TRBD1. V lost 3 bases to trimming and J lost 9 bases; unmatched junction nucleotides: 5. Per germline, CDR1 KGHSH and CDR2 LQKENI. The CDR3 runs 13 residues. The CDR3 spells CASSPLGQAEQFF. The DNA of the CDR3 is TGTGCCAGCTCACCCCTCGGACAGGCTGAGCAGTTCTTC.

The J gene is TRBJ2-7, the V gene TRBV5-6; the D gene is possibly TRBD2 (7 bases). V gave up 0 bases and J gave up 3 bases, with 19 bases separating them. This CDR3 has 17 amino acids. CDR1 and CDR2 from the germline V gene are SGHDT and YYEEEE. CDR3 sequence (DNA): TGTGCCAGCAGCTTGGCCAGCTGGGCGGGGGCAGGCTACGAGCAGTACTTC. Its translation is CASSLASWAGAGYEQYF.

The chain has TRBV28 and TRBJ1-2; D is undetermined. CDR1 is MDHEN, CDR2 SYDVKM, per germline. V dropped 3 bases and J dropped 1 base, with 6 bases sitting between them. The CDR3 totals 13 residues. CDR3 in DNA: TGTGCCAGCAGTTTGGTCGGTAACTATGGCTACACCTTC. It yields the protein CASSLVGNYGYTF.

The chain is built from TRBV5-1 and TRBJ2-7; 7 bases fit TRBD2. Germline V CDR1 and CDR2: SGHRS, YFSETQ. The CDR3 is 16 amino acids. V was pared by 4 bases and J by 2 bases, with 12 bases of the junction left unmatched. The CDR3 sequence: CASSPGGPSFTYEQYF. CDR3 nucleotides: TGCGCCAGCAGCCCGGGGGGACCATCCTTTACCTACGAGCAGTACTTC. The variable domain in full, with the rest retrieved from reference TRBV5-1 and TRBJ2-7, is KAGVTQTPRYLIKTRGQQVTLSCSPISGHRSVSWYQQTPGQGLQFLFEYFSETQRNKGNFPGRFSGRQFSNSRSEMNVSTLELGDSALYLCASSPGGPSFTYEQYFGPGTRLTVT.

This chain joins TRBV7-8 and TRBJ2-1; unclear D gene. The CDR3 totals 12 residues. In germline, CDR1 is SGHVS, CDR2 FQNEAQ. V was trimmed by 1 base and J by 12 bases, leaving 10 bases between them. This chain's CDR3 is CASSLVEPVQFF. The DNA for the CDR3 is TGTGCCAGCAGCTTAGTCGAACCGGTGCAGTTCTTC.

J is TRBJ2-7 and V is TRBV5-3; D possibly corresponds to TRBD2 (6 bases). TRBV5-3 is given ORF status, its function remaining uncertain. V was pared by 0 bases and J by 2 bases, with 12 bases between. The CDR3 is 15 residues long. CDR3 in DNA: TGTGCCAGAAGCTTGGCCTTAGCGGTTGCCTACGAGCAGTACTTC. This encodes CARSLALAVAYEQYF.